The sequence of this T cell receptor beta chain was determined in a study of cytomegalovirus exposure and HLA in healthy donors. The germline gives CDR1 SEHNR, CDR2 FQNEAQ (reference sequence). Trimming shortened V by 5 bases and J by 6 bases, and 19 bases separated the two germline ends. The CDR3 has 15 amino acids. Study-wide findings and caveats: One variant, a missense change in DCLRE1C, was linked in a later analysis to TCR beta V- and J-gene trimming.

The table lists this clone with a count of one. The antigen is not known. It was with 60 Vbeta and 13 Jbeta primers that the PCR ran. This table comes from immunoSEQ multiplex PCR, and its TCRdb copy is limited to in-frame clones, with some not included. The sample lists under 200,000 clones, more than 60% seen once, with 4.9% in the top ten. The specimen was PBMCs. This sequence joins TRBV7-9 and TRBJ1-1; D is unresolved. The TCR originated in a male donor in good health and CMV-seronegative. CDR3 region: CASSPNGFVAPEAFF. CDR3 nucleotide sequence: TGTGCCAGCAGCCCTAACGGGTTCGTGGCACCTGAAGCTTTCTTT.